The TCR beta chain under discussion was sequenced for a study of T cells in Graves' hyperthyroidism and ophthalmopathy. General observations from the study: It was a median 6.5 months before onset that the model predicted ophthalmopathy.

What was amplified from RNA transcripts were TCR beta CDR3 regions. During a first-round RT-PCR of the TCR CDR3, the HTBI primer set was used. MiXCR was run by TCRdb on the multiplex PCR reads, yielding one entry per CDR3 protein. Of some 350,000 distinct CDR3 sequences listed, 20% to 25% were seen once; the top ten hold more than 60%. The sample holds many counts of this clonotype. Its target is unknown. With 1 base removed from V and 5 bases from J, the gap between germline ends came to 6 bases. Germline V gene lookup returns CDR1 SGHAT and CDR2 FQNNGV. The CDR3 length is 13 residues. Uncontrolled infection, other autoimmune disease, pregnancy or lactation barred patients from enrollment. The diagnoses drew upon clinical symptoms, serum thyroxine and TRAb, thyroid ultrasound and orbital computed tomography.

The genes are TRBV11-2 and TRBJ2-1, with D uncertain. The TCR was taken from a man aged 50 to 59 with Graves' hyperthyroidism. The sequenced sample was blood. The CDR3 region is CASSLAHNNEQFF. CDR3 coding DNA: TGTGCCAGCAGCTTAGCCCACAACAATGAGCAGTTCTTC.